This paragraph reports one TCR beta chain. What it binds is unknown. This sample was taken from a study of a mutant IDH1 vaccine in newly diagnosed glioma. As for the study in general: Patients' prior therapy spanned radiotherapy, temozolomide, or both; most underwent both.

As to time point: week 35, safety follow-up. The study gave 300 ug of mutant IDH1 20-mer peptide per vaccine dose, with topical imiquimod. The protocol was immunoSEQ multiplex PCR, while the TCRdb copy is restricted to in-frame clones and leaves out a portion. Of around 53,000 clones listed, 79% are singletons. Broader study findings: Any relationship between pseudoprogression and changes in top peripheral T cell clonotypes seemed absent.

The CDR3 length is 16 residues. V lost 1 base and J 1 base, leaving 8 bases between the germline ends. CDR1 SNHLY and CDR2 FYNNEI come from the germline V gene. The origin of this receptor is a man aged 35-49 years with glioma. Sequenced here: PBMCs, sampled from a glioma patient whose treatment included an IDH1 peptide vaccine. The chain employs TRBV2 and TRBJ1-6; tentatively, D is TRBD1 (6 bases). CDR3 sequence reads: CASSEDTGSYNSPLHF. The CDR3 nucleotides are TGTGCCAGCAGTGAAGACACAGGGTCCTATAATTCACCCCTCCACTTT.